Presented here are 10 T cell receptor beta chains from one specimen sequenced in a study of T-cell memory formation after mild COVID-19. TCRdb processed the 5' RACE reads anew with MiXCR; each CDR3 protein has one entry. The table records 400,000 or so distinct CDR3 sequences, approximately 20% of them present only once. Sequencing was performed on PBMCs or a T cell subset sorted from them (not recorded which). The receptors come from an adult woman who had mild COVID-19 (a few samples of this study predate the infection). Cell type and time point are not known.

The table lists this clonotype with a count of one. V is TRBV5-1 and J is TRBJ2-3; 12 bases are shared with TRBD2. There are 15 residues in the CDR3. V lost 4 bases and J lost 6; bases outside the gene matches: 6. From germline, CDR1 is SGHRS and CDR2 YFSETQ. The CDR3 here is CASSLASGGDDTQYF. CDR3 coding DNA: TGCGCCAGCAGCCTAGCTAGCGGGGGGGACGATACGCAGTATTTT.

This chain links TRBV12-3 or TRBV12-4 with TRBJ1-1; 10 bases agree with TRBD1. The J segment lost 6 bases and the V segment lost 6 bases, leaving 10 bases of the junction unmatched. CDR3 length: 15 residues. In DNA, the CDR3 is TGTGCCAGCAGCCCCCGACACGGACAGGGGGCTGAAGCTTTCTTT. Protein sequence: CASSPRHGQGAEAFF.

The CDR3 DNA is TGTGCCAGTATTCCCCAGGGTACCGGACGTCGGGCCACCGGGGAGCTGTTTTTT. This codes for CASIPQGTGRRATGELFF. V is TRBV19 and J is TRBJ2-2; weak D call: TRBD1 (5 bases). V lost 7 bases and J lost 4, with 25 bases in between. This CDR3 comprises 18 residues. Germline CDR1 LNHDA, CDR2 SQIVND (reference sequence).

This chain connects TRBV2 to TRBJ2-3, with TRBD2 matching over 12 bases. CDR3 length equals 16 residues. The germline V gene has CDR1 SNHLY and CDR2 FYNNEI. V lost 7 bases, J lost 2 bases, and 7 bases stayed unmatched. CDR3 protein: CASTRTSGIDTDTQYF. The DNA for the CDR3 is TGTGCCAGCACCCGGACTAGCGGGATCGACACAGATACGCAGTATTTT.

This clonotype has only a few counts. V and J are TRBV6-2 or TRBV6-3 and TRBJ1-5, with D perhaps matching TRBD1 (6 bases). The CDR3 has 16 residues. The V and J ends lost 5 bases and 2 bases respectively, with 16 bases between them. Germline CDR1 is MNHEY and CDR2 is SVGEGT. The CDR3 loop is CASSGRRGGGNQPQHF. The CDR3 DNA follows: TGTGCCAGCAGTGGTCGCCGAGGGGGGGGCAATCAGCCCCAGCATTTT.

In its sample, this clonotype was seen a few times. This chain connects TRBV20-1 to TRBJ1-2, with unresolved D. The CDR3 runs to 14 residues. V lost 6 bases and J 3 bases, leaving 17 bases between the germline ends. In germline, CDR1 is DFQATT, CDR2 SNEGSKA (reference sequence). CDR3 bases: TGCAGTGCCAAACAAGAGGGTCTGGACTATGGCTACACCTTC. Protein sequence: CSAKQEGLDYGYTF.

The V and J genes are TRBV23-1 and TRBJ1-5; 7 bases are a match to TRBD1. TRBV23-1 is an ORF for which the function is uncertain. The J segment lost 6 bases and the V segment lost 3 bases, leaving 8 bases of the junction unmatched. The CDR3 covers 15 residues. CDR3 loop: CASSHPVTGLQPQHF. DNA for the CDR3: TGCGCCAGCAGTCACCCCGTGACAGGGCTTCAGCCCCAGCATTTT.

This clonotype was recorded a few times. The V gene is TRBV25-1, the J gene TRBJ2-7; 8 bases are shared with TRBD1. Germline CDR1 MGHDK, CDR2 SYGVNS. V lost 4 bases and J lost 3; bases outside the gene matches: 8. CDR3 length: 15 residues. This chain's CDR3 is CASSGDDRGSYEQYF. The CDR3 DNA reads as TGTGCCAGCAGTGGCGACGACAGGGGAAGCTACGAGCAGTACTTC.

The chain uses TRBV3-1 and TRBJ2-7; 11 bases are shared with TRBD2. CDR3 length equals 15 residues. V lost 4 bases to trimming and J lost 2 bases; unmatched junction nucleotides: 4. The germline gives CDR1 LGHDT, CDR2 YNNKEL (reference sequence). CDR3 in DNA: TGTGCCAGCAGCCGTCCGGGACTAGCGGCCTACGAGCAGTACTTC. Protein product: CASSRPGLAAYEQYF.

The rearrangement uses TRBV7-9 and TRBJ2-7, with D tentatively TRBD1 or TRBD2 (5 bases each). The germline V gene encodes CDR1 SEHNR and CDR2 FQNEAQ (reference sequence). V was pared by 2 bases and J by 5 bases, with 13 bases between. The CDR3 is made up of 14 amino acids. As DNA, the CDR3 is TGTGCCAGCAGCTTAAAAACCGTGGGACACGAGCAGTACTTC. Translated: CASSLKTVGHEQYF.